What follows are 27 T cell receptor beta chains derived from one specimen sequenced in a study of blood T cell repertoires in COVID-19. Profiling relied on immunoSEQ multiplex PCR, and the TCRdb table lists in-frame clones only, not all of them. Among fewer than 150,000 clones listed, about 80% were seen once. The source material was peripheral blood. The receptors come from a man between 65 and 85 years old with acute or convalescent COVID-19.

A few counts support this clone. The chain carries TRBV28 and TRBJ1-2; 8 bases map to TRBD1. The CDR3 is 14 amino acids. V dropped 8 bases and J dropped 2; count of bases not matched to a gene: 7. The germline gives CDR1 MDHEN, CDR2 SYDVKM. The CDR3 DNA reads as TGTGCCAGCGCCCTGACAGGGGCCAACTATGGCTACACCTTC. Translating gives CASALTGANYGYTF.

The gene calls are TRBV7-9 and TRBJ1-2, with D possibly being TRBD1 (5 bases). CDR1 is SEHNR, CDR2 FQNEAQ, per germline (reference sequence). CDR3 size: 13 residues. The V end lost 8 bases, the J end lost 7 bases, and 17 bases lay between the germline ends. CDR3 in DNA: TGTGCCAGCTCGGGAGGGCAGGGCGGTGGCTACACCTTC. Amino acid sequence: CASSGGQGGGYTF.

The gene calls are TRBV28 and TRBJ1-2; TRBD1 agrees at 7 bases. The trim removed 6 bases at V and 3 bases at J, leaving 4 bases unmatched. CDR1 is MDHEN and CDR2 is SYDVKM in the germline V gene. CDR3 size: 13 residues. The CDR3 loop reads CASRPGTDYGYTF. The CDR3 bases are TGTGCCAGCAGACCTGGGACAGACTATGGCTACACCTTC.

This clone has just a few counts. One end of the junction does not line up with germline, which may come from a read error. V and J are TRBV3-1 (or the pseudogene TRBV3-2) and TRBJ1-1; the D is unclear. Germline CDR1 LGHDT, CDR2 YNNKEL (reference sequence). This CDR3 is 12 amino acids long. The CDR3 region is CASSQYNSEAFF. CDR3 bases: TGTGCCAGCAGCCAATACAACAGTGAAGCTTTCTTT.

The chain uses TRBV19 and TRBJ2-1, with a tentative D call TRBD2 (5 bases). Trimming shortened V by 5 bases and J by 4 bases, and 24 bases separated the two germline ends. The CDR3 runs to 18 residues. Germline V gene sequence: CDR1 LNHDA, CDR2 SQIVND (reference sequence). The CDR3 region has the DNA TGTGCCAGTAGTTCTAAATCACCTCTGGCGGGCGGTTACAATGAGCAGTTCTTC. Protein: CASSSKSPLAGGYNEQFF.

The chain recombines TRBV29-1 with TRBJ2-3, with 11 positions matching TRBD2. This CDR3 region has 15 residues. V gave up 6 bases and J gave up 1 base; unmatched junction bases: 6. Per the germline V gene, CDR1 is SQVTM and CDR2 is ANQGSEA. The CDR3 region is CSVGYSGRGTDTQYF. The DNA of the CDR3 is TGCAGCGTCGGATATAGCGGGAGGGGCACAGATACGCAGTATTTT.

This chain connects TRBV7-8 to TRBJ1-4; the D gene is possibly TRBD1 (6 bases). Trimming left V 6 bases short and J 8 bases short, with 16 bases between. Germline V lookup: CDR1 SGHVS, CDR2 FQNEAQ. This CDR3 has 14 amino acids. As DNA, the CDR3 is TGTGCCAGCAGGACACGGGGCAGGGGCGAAAAACTGTTTTTT. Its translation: CASRTRGRGEKLFF. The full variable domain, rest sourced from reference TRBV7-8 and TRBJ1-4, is GAGVSQSPRYKVAKRGQDVALRCDPISGHVSLFWYQQALGQGPEFLTYFQNEAQLDKSGLPSDRFFAERPEGSVSTLKIQRTQQEDSAVYLCASRTRGRGEKLFFGSGTQLSVL.

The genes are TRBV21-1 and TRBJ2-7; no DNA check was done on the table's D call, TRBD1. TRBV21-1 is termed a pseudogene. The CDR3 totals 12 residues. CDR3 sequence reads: CASSGAAYEQYF. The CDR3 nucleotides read TGTGCCAGCAGCGGGGCCGCGTACGAGCAGTACTTC.

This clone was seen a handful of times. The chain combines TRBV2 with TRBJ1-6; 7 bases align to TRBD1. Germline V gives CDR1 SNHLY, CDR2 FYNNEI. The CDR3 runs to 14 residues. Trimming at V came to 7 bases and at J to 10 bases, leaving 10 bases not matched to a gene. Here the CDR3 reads CASTEQGPVSPLHF. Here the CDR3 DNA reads TGTGCCAGCACCGAACAGGGGCCGGTATCACCCCTCCACTTT.

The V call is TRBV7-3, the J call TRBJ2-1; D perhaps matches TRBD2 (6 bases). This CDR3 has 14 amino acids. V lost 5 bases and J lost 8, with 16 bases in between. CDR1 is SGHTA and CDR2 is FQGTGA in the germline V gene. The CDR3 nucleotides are TGTGCCAGCAGCCCCTCGGGAGCGAACTATGAGCAGTTCTTC. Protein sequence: CASSPSGANYEQFF.

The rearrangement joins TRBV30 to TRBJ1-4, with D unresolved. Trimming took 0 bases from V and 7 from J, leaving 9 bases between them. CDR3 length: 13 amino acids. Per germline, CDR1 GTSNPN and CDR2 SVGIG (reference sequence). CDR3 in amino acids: CAWSVYQAEKLFF. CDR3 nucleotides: TGTGCCTGGAGTGTCTATCAGGCTGAAAAACTGTTTTTT. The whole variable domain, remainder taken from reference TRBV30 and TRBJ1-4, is SQTIHQWPATLVQPVGSPLSLECTVEGTSNPNLYWYRQAAGRGLQLLFYSVGIGQISSEVPQNLSASRPQDRQFILSSKKLLLSDSGFYLCAWSVYQAEKLFFGSGTQLSVL.

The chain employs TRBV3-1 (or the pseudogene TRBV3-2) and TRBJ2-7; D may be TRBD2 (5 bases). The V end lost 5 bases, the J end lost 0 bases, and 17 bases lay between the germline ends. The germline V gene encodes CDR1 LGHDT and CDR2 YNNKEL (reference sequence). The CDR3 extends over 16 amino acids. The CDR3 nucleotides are TGTGCCAGCAGCTGGACCAGGAGGAGGCTCTCCTACGAGCAGTACTTC. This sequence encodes CASSWTRRRLSYEQYF.

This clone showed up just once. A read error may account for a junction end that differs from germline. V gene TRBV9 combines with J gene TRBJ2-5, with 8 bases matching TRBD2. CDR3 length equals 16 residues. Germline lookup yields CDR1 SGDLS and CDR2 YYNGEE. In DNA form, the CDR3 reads TGTGCCAGCAACCTGCGCCGGCGGGGGGTACAAGAGGCCCAGTACTTC. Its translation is CASNLRRRGVQEAQYF. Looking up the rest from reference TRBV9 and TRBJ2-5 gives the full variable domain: DSGVTQTPKHLITATGQRVTLRCSPRSGDLSVYWYQQSLDQGLQFLIQYYNGEERAKGNILERFSAQQFPDLHSELNLSSLELGDSALYFCASNLRRRGVQEAQYFGPGTRLLVL.

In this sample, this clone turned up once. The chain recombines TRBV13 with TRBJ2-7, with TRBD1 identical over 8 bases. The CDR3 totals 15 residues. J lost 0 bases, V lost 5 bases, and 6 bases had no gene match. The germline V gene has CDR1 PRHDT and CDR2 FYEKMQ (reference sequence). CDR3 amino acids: CASSATGAFSYEQYF. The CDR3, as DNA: TGTGCCAGCAGCGCGACAGGGGCCTTCTCCTACGAGCAGTACTTC.

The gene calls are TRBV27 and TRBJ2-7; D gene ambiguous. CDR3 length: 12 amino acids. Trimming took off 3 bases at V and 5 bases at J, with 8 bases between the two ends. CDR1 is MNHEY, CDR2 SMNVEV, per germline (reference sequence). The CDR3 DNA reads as TGTGCCAGCAGTTTCGTGGGCAACGAGCAGTACTTC. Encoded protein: CASSFVGNEQYF.

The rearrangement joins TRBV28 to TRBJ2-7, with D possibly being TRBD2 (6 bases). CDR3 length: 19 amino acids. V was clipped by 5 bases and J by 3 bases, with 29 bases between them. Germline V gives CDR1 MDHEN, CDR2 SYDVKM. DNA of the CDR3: TGTGCCAGCAGTATGCTGGGGACCTGGGAGAGGACGCGGGACTACGAGCAGTACTTC. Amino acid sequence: CASSMLGTWERTRDYEQYF.

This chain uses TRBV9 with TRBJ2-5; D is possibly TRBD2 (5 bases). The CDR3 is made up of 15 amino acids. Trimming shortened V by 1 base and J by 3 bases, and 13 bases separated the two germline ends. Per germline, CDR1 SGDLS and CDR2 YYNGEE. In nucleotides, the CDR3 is TGTGCCAGCAGCGTAAACCCACTAGAGGAAGAGACCCAGTACTTC. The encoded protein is CASSVNPLEEETQYF.

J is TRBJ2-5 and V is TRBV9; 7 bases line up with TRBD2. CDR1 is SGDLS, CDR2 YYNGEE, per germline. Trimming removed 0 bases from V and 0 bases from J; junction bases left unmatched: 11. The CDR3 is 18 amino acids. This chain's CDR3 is CASSVGGGTTTYQETQYF. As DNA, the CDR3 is TGTGCCAGCAGCGTAGGGGGCGGGACTACCACGTACCAAGAGACCCAGTACTTC.

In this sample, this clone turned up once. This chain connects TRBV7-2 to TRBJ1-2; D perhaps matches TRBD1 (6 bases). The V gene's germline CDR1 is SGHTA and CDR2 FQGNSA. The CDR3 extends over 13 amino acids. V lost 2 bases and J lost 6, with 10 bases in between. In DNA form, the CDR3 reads TGTGCCAGCAGCTTACAGGGGATCGATGGCTACACCTTC. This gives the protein CASSLQGIDGYTF.

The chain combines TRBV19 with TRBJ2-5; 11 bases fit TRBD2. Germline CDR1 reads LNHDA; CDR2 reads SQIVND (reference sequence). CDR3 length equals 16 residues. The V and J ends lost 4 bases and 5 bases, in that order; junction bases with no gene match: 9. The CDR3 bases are TGTGCCAGTAGTAAACCGGGACTAGCGGCTCTGGAGACCCAGTACTTC. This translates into CASSKPGLAALETQYF.

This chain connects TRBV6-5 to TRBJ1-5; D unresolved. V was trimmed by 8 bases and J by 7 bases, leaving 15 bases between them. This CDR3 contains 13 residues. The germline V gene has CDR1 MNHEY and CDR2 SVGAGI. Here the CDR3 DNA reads TGTGCCAGCGGTAGACAAGGTGGGCAGCCCCAGCATTTT. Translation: CASGRQGGQPQHF.

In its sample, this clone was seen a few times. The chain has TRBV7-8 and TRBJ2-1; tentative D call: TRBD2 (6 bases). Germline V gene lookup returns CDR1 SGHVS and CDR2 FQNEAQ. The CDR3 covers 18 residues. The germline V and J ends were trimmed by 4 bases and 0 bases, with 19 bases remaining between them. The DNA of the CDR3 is TGTGCCAGCAGCTCCCGACGTCCTCGGGGGTTCTCCTACAATGAGCAGTTCTTC. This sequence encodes CASSSRRPRGFSYNEQFF.

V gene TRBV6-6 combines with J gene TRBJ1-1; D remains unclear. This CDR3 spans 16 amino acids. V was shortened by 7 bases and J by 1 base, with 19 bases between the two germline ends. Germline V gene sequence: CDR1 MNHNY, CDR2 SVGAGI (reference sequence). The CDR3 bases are TGTGCCAGCACCAAACACGGACTGGGCTCGAACACTGAAGCTTTCTTT. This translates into CASTKHGLGSNTEAFF.

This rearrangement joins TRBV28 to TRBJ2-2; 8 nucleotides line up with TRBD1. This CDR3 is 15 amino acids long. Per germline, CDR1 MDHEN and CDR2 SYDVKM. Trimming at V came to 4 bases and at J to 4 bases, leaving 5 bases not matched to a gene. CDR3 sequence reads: CASSSGQAGTGELFF. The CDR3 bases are TGTGCCAGCAGTTCGGGACAGGCGGGCACCGGGGAGCTGTTTTTT.

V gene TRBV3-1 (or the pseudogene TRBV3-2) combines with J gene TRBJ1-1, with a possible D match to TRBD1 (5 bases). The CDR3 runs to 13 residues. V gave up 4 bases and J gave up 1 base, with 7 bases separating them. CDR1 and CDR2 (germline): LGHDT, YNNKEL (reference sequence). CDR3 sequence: CASSPQGNTEAFF. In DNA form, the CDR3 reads TGTGCCAGCAGCCCCCAGGGGAACACTGAAGCTTTCTTT.

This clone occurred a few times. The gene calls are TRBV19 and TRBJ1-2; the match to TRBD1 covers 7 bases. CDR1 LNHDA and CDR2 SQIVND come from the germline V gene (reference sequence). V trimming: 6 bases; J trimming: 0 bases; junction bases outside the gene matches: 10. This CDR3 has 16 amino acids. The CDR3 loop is CASSNLRDSANYGYTF. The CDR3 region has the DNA TGTGCCAGTAGCAACCTCCGGGACAGCGCTAACTATGGCTACACCTTC.

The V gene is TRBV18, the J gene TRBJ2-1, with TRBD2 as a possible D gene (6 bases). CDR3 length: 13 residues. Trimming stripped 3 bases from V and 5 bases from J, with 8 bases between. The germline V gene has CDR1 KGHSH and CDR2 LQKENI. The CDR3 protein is CASSPSGDNEQFF. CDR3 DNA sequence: TGTGCCAGCTCACCTAGCGGAGACAATGAGCAGTTCTTC.